Detailed here is one T cell receptor beta chain. Trimming left V 3 bases short and J 6 bases short, with 9 bases between. Per the germline V gene, CDR1 is ENHRY and CDR2 is SYGVKD. This CDR3 has 13 residues. The sample comes from a study of blood T cell repertoires in COVID-19. TCRdb keeps only in-frame clones here, not all; method: immunoSEQ multiplex PCR. Of 95,000 to 110,000 clones listed, 70% to 85% were seen once; the top ten hold 3.3%. The V and J genes are TRBV10-3 and TRBJ2-4; tentative D call: TRBD2 (5 bases). The sequenced material came from peripheral blood. This TCR derives from a woman of 80 years or more with active or convalescent COVID-19. The CDR3 sequence is CAISDERANIQYF. CDR3 DNA sequence: TGTGCCATCAGTGATGAGAGGGCAAACATTCAGTACTTC.